These 16 T cell receptor beta chains were all obtained from the same sample, sequenced in a study of sequential checkpoint blockade in melanoma. Assay: immunoSEQ multiplex PCR; the TCRdb copy retains only in-frame clones and omits some. The table records around 8,800 clones, 24% of them present only once. Treatment noted: randomized to nivolumab then ipilimumab (arm A) or the reverse (arm B). Sequenced here: tumor tissue (inferred from file names), sampled from a patient given nivolumab and ipilimumab in sequence. Receptors were obtained from a human donor with melanoma.

Only a few counts were recorded for this clone. The chain couples TRBV11-3 to TRBJ2-1; 12 positions match TRBD2. In germline, CDR1 is SGHNT, CDR2 YENEEA. The CDR3 consists of 15 residues. Trimming removed 4 bases from V and 8 bases from J; junction bases left unmatched: 6. The CDR3 nucleotides read TGTGCCAGCAGCTCTGGACTAGCGGGGAACCATGAGCAGTTCTTC. Translating it yields CASSSGLAGNHEQFF.

The chain uses TRBV6-8 and TRBJ2-1, with a tentative D call TRBD1 (6 bases). Germline V gene sequence: CDR1 MNHGY, CDR2 SAAAGT. The CDR3 length is 14 residues. V was cut by 2 bases and J by 10 bases, with 15 bases left in between. CDR3 in amino acids: CASSYLARGYEQFF. CDR3 coding DNA: TGTGCCAGCAGTTACCTAGCTAGGGGGTACGAGCAGTTCTTC.

This sequence joins TRBV6-7 and TRBJ2-3; D might be TRBD1 or TRBD2, each matching 5 bases. TRBV6-7 falls under the ORF class, with uncertain function. The V end was cut by 6 bases, the J end by 0 bases, with 13 bases between. The CDR3 covers 15 residues. The CDR3 protein is CASSGTALSTDTQYF. The CDR3 DNA is TGTGCCAGCAGCGGGACGGCTCTTAGCACAGATACGCAGTATTTT.

This clone has just a few counts. A read error may account for a junction end that differs from germline. The V gene is TRBV28, the J gene TRBJ2-2, with D maybe TRBD2 (6 bases). The CDR3 is 15 residues long. Germline V CDR1 and CDR2: MDHEN, SYDVKM. The CDR3 DNA reads TGTGCCAGCAGTTTCGGGGGTACGAAGACCGGGGAGCTGTTTTTT. Amino acids: CASSFGGTKTGELFF.

This clone has at least ten counts. The gene calls are TRBV9 and TRBJ1-3; D not resolved. Germline CDR1 SGDLS, CDR2 YYNGEE. The germline V and J ends were trimmed by 4 bases and 8 bases, with 16 bases remaining between them. This CDR3 spans 14 amino acids. CDR3 region: CASSPRVIQDTIYF. In DNA form, the CDR3 reads TGTGCCAGCAGCCCTCGAGTTATCCAGGACACCATATATTTT.

CDR3 sequence: CASSPGGWGATYEQYF. CDR3 coding DNA: TGTGCCAGCTCACCCGGTGGGTGGGGGGCGACCTACGAGCAGTACTTC. This chain joins TRBV18 and TRBJ2-7; D is possibly TRBD1 or TRBD2 (6 bases each). The V and J ends lost 3 bases and 2 bases respectively, with 17 bases between them. This CDR3 has 16 amino acids. The germline V gene has CDR1 KGHSH and CDR2 LQKENI. The entire variable domain, with the rest obtained from reference TRBV18 and TRBJ2-7, is as follows: NAGVMQNPRHLVRRRGQEARLRCSPMKGHSHVYWYRQLPEEGLKFMVYLQKENIIDESGMPKERFSAEFPKEGPSILRIQQVVRGDSAAYFCASSPGGWGATYEQYFGPGTRLTVT.

This clone was seen more than once but under ten times. The chain carries TRBV6-8 and TRBJ1-3; tentatively, D is TRBD1 (5 bases). The CDR3 totals 13 residues. The germline V gene has CDR1 MNHGY and CDR2 SAAAGT. Trimming cost V 9 bases and J 4 bases, with 13 bases left between them. The CDR3 sequence is CASFQGIGNTIYF. The CDR3 DNA reads as TGTGCCAGTTTCCAGGGTATCGGAAACACCATATATTTT.

This clone was recorded many times. The chain combines TRBV11-3 with TRBJ2-1; 14 bases are shared with TRBD2. CDR1 and CDR2 from the germline V gene are SGHNT and YENEEA. Trimming removed 6 bases from V and 8 bases from J; junction bases left unmatched: 9. CDR3 length: 16 residues. CDR3 loop: CASRRTSGRPLDEQFF. The DNA for the CDR3 is TGTGCCAGCAGGCGGACTAGCGGGAGGCCCCTCGATGAGCAGTTCTTC.

In its sample, this clone was seen a few times. The chain couples TRBV25-1 to TRBJ1-2; no clear D gene. CDR1 is MGHDK, CDR2 SYGVNS, per germline. V lost 4 bases and J 2 bases, leaving 8 bases between the germline ends. CDR3 size: 13 residues. CDR3 amino acids: CASSVVGNYGYTF. The CDR3, as DNA: TGTGCCAGCAGTGTGGTCGGAAACTATGGCTACACCTTC.

V usage is TRBV19 and J usage is TRBJ2-1; 7 bases map to TRBD2. After removal of 3 bases from V and 6 bases from J, the junction contained 8 bases not matched to a gene. This CDR3 spans 15 amino acids. Per the germline V gene, CDR1 is LNHDA and CDR2 is SQIVND (reference sequence). CDR3 DNA sequence: TGTGCCAGTAGTATGATGGCGGGAGATGGCAATGAGCAGTTCTTC. Encoded protein: CASSMMAGDGNEQFF.

J is TRBJ2-7 and V is TRBV18; D remains unclear. Trimming took 0 bases from V and 3 from J, leaving 9 bases between them. CDR3 size: 14 residues. CDR1 KGHSH and CDR2 LQKENI come from the germline V gene. Written as DNA, the CDR3 is TGTGCCAGCTCACCACCTCTCAGATACTACGAGCAGTACTTC. Translated, it gives CASSPPLRYYEQYF.

In this sample, this clone turned up a few times. The gene calls are TRBV6-8 and TRBJ1-2; 11 nucleotides agree with TRBD1. This CDR3 spans 15 amino acids. V trimming: 9 bases; J trimming: 8 bases; junction bases outside the gene matches: 14. The V gene's germline CDR1 is MNHGY and CDR2 SAAAGT. CDR3 DNA: TGTGCCAGGGGGACAGGGGGAGATTGGCCCCAAGGCTACACCTTC. This sequence encodes CARGTGGDWPQGYTF.

This clone was counted only a few times. The chain's CDR3 is CASSATSGSQYF. In nucleotides, the CDR3 is TGTGCCAGCAGTGCGACTAGCGGGTCCCAGTACTTC. V usage is TRBV2 and J usage is TRBJ2-5; 10 bases map to TRBD2. The CDR3 runs 12 residues. The germline CDR1 and CDR2 sequences are SNHLY and FYNNEI. After removal of 4 bases from V and 9 bases from J, the junction contained 2 bases not matched to a gene. The full variable domain, its missing parts supplied by reference TRBV2 and TRBJ2-5, is EPEVTQTPSHQVTQMGQEVILRCVPISNHLYFYWYRQILGQKVEFLVSFYNNEISEKSEIFDDQFSVERPDGSNFTLKIRSTKLEDSAMYFCASSATSGSQYFGPGTRLLVL.

This clone was observed a few times. V usage is TRBV11-3 and J usage is TRBJ2-3; D is undetermined. Looked up from germline, CDR1 is SGHNT and CDR2 is YENEEA. V was pared by 1 base and J by 0 bases, with 8 bases between. The CDR3 length is 15 residues. CDR3 coding DNA: TGTGCCAGCAGCTTAGGACCCTCTAGCACAGATACGCAGTATTTT. It codes for CASSLGPSSTDTQYF.

This chain connects TRBV6-8 to TRBJ2-3, with D possibly being TRBD2 (6 bases). The CDR3 sequence is 18 residues long. V was shortened by 2 bases and J by 4 bases, with 22 bases between the two germline ends. Germline V gene sequence: CDR1 MNHGY, CDR2 SAAAGT. CDR3 residues: CASSYIASVEHTPDTQYF. CDR3 nucleotides: TGTGCCAGCAGTTACATCGCTAGCGTAGAACACACACCAGATACGCAGTATTTT.

This clone has just a few counts. The V call is TRBV11-3, the J call TRBJ2-7; 8 nucleotides agree with TRBD1. Per germline, CDR1 SGHNT and CDR2 YENEEA. The CDR3 length is 16 residues. Unmatched junction bases numbered 11, after V lost 5 bases and J lost 2 bases. The CDR3 DNA sequence: TGTGCCAGCAGCGCCGCTGTTGGGACAGGAGCCTACGAGCAGTACTTC. It specifies CASSAAVGTGAYEQYF.